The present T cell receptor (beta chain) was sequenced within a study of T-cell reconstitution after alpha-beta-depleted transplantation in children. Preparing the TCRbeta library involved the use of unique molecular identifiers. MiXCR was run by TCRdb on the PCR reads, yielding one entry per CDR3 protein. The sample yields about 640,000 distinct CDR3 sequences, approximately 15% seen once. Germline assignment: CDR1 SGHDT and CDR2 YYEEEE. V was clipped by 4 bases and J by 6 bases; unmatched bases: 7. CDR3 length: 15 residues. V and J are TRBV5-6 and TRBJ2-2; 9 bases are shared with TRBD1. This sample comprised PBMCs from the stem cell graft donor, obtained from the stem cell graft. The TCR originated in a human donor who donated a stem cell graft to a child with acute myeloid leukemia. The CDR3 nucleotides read TGTGCCAGCAGCACCGGGACAGGGTTCTCCGGGGAGCTGTTTTTT. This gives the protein CASSTGTGFSGELFF.